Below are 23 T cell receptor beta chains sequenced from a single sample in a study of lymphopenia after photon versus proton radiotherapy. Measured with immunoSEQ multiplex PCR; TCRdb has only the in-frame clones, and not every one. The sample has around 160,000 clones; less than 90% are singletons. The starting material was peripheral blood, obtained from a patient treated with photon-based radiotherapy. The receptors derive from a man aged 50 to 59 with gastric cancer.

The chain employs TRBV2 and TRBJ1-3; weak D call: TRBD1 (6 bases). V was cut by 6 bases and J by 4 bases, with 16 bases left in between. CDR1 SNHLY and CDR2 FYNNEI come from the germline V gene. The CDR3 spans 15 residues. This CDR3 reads CASSPEGGAGNTIYF. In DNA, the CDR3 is TGTGCCAGCAGCCCGGAGGGGGGGGCCGGAAACACCATATATTTT.

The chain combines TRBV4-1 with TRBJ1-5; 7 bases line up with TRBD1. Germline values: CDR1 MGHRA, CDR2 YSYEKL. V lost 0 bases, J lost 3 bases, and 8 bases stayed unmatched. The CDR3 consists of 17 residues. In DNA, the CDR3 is TGCGCCAGCAGCCAAGACTGGGGACAGAATCCCAATCAGCCCCAGCATTTT. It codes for CASSQDWGQNPNQPQHF.

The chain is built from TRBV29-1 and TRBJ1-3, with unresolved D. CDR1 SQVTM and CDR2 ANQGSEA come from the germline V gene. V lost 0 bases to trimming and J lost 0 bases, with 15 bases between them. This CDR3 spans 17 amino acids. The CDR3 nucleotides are TGCAGCGTTGAAGACCGCTTGACCGGTAGCTCTGGAAACACCATATATTTT. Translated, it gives CSVEDRLTGSSGNTIYF.

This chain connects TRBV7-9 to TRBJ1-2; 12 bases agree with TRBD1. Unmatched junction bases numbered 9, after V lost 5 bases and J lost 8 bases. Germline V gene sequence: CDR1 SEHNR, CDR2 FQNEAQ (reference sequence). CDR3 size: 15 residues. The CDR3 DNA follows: TGTGCCAGCAGCCACCGGGACAGGGGGCCGGGAGGCTACACCTTC. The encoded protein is CASSHRDRGPGGYTF.

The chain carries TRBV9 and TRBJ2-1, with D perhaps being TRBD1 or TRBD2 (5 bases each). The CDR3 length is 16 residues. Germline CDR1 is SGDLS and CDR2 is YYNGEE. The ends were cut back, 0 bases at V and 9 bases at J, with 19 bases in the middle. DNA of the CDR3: TGTGCCAGCAGCGTAGCCCACAGGTCAAGTGGGGGTGAGCAGTTCTTC. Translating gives CASSVAHRSSGGEQFF.

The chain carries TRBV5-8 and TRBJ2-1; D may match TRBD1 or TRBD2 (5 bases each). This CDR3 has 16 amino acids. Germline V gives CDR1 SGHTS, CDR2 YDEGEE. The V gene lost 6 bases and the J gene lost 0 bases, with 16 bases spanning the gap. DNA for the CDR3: TGTGCCAGCACCACTTGGGGACCGATCTCCTACAATGAGCAGTTCTTC. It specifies CASTTWGPISYNEQFF.

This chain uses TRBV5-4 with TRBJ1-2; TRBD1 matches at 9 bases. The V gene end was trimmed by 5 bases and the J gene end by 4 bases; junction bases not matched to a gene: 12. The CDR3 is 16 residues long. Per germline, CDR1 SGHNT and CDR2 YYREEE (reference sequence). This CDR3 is CASSIPTGGAGYGYTF. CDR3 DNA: TGTGCCAGCAGTATCCCCACAGGGGGCGCCGGCTATGGCTACACCTTC.

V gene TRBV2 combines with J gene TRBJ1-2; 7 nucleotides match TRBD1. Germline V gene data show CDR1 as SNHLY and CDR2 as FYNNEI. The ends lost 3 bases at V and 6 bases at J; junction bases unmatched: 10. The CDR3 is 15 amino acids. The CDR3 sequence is CASSDLEDRANGYTF. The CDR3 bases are TGTGCCAGCAGTGACCTAGAAGACAGGGCGAATGGCTACACCTTC.

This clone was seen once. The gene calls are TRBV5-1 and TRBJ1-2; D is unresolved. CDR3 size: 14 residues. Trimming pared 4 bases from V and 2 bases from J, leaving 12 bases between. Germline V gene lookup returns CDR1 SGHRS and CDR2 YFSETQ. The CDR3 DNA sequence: TGCGCCAGCAGCGCAAGGGCAGACAACTATGGCTACACCTTC. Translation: CASSARADNYGYTF.

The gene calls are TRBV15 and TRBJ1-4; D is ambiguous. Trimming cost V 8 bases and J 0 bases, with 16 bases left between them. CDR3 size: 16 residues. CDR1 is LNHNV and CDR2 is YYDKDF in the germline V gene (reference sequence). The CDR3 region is CATGDRKGATNEKLFF. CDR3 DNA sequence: TGTGCCACCGGGGATAGAAAGGGCGCAACTAATGAAAAACTGTTTTTT.

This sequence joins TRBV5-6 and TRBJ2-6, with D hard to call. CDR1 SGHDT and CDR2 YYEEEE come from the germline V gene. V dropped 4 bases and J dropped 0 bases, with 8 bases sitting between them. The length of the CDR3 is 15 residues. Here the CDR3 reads CASSGRRSGANVLTF. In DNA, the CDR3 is TGTGCCAGCAGCGGTCGACGCTCTGGGGCCAACGTCCTGACTTTC.

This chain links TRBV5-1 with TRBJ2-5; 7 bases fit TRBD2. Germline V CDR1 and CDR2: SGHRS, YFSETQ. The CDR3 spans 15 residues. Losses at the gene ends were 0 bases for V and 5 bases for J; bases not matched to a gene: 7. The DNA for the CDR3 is TGCGCCAGCAGCTTGGAGGGAGGGGATCGGGAGACCCAGTACTTC. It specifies CASSLEGGDRETQYF.

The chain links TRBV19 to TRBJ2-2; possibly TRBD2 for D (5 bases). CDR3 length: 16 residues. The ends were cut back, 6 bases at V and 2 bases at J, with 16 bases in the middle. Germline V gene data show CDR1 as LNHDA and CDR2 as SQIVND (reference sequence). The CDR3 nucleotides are TGTGCCAGTAGCCTACTAGGACTGGATAACACCGGGGAGCTGTTTTTT. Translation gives CASSLLGLDNTGELFF. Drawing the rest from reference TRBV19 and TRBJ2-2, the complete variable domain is DGGITQSPKYLFRKEGQNVTLSCEQNLNHDAMYWYRQDPGQGLRLIYYSQIVNDFQKGDIAEGYSVSREKKESFPLTVTSAQKNPTAFYLCASSLLGLDNTGELFFGEGSRLTVL.

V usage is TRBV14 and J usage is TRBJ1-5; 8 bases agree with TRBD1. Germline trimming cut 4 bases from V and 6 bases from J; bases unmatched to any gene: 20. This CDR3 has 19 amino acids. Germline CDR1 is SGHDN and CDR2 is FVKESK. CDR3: CASSPYWDRNTEVGQPQHF. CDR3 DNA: TGTGCCAGCAGCCCATACTGGGACAGGAATACCGAGGTAGGTCAGCCCCAGCATTTT.

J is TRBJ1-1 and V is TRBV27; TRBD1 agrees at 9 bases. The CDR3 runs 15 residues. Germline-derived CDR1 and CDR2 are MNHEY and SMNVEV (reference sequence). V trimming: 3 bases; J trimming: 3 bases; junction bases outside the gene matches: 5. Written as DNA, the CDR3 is TGTGCCAGCAGTTTTACAGGGGGCCCGTACACTGAAGCTTTCTTT. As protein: CASSFTGGPYTEAFF.

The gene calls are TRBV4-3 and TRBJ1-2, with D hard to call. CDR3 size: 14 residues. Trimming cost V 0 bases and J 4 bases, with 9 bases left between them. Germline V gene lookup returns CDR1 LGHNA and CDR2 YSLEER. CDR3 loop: CASSQESGGYGYTF. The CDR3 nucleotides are TGCGCCAGCAGCCAAGAGAGCGGTGGCTATGGCTACACCTTC.

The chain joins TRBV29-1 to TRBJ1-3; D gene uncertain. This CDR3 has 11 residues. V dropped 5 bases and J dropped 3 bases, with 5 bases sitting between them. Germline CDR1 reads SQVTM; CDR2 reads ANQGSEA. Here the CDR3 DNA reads TGCAGCGTTCTTAGTGGAAACACCATATATTTT. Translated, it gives CSVLSGNTIYF.

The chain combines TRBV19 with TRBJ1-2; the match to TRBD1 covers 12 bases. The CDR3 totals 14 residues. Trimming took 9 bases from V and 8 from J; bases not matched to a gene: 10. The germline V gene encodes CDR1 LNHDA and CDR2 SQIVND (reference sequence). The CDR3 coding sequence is TGTGCCAGCCATAGCCCGGGACAGGGGGCGGGCTACACCTTC. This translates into CASHSPGQGAGYTF.

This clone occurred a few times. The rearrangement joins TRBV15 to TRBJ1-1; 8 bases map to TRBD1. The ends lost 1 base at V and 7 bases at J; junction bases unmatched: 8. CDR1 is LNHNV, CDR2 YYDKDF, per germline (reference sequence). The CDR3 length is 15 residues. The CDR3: CATSRGPGQEDEAFF. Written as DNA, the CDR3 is TGTGCCACCAGCAGAGGGCCGGGACAGGAGGATGAAGCTTTCTTT. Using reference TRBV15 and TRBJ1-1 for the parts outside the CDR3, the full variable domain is DAMVIQNPRYQVTQFGKPVTLSCSQTLNHNVMYWYQQKSSQAPKLLFHYYDKDFNNEADTPDNFQSRRPNTSFCFLDIRSPGLGDTAMYLCATSRGPGQEDEAFFGQGTRLTVV.

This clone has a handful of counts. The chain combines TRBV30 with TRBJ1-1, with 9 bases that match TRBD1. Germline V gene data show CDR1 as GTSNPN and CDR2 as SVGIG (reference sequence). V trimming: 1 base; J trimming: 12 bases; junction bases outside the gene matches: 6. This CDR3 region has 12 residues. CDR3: CAWSGQGGRTFF. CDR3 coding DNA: TGTGCCTGGAGTGGACAGGGGGGAAGAACTTTCTTT.

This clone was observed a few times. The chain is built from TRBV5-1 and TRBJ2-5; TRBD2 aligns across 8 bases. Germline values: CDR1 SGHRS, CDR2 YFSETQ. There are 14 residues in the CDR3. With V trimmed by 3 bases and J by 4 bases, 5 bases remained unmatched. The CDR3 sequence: CASSSAGVRETQYF. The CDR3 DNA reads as TGCGCCAGCAGCTCAGCGGGAGTGAGAGAGACCCAGTACTTC.

The CDR3 is CASGGTSGPSSYNEQFF. In nucleotides, the CDR3 is TGTGCCAGCGGGGGGACTAGCGGGCCAAGCTCCTACAATGAGCAGTTCTTC. The chain is built from TRBV2 and TRBJ2-1, with 12 bases fitting TRBD2. With 8 bases clipped from V and 0 bases from J, the junction kept 8 bases outside the gene matches. The CDR3 has 17 residues. The germline gives CDR1 SNHLY, CDR2 FYNNEI.

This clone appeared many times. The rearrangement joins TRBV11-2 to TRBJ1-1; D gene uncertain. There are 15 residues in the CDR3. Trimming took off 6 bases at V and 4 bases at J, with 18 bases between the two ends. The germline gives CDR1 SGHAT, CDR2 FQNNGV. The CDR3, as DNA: TGTGCCAGCAGTTCCCTCCGCGGGAGGCCCACTGAAGCTTTCTTT. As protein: CASSSLRGRPTEAFF.